This T cell receptor beta chain derives from a study of blood T cells in healthy people across ages. Whole-study findings and limits: Per million T cells, the diversity of TCR beta decreased roughly linearly as age advanced.

CDR3 length: 17 amino acids. Germline assignment: CDR1 SGHRS and CDR2 YFSETQ. This clonotype occurred a few times. The antigen is not known. An end of the junction differs from the germline gene, which may be a read error. With a J-beta primer mix and a sample-barcoded 5' primer, a second PCR ran about 7 to 12 cycles. Via MiXCR, TCRdb re-called the 5' RACE reads, giving one row per CDR3 protein. The sample has approximately 690,000 distinct CDR3 sequences; around 54% are singletons. Sequenced sample: blood. The chain is built from TRBV5-1 and TRBJ2-1; 11 bases line up with TRBD2. The sequence derives from a man aged 55 to 70 in good health. The CDR3 protein is CASSLAGLAAGNNERFF. As DNA, the CDR3 is TGCGCCAGCAGCTTGGCGGGACTAGCGGCGGGAAACAATGAGCGGTTCTTC.